The T cell receptor beta chain under discussion was sequenced for a study of neoadjuvant anti-PD-1 for oral cavity cancer. Most PBMC samples had 480 ng input DNA in six replicates. Sequencing used immunoSEQ multiplex PCR; TCRdb keeps in-frame clones, though not all of them. Here the sample spans more than 25,000 clones, 70% to 80% being singletons. Time point described: after neoadjuvant nivolumab, at surgical resection. These oral cavity squamous cell carcinomas were HPV-negative and locally advanced. A word on this clone: The target antigen is unknown.

The study, taken as a whole, reports: TCR analyses covered only a few patients per response group.

Unmatched junction bases numbered 1, after V lost 3 bases and J lost 0 bases. CDR1 is SGHKS and CDR2 is YYEKEE in the germline V gene (reference sequence). The CDR3 loop spans 14 amino acids. The sequenced sample was PBMCs, obtained after nivolumab (anti-PD-1) treatment. The source of this sequence is a person between 40 and 85 years old with oral cavity squamous cell carcinoma. The genes are TRBV5-5 and TRBJ1-1, with 8 positions matching TRBD1. CDR3 DNA: TGTGCCAGCAGCTGGGACAGGCTGAACACTGAAGCTTTCTTT. Amino acid sequence: CASSWDRLNTEAFF.